One sample yielded the 25 T cell receptor beta chains listed below, sequenced in a study of CD8+CD57+ T cells in acquired aplastic anemia. Only patients with CD8+CD57+ cell expansion on flow cytometry were chosen for sequencing. The study profiled TCR beta VDJ and CDR3 using genomic DNA as template. One entry per CDR3 protein results from TCRdb running MiXCR on the reads. The repertoire holds over 150,000 distinct CDR3 sequences, 71% seen once, with approximately 50% in the top ten. Sequencing input: sorted CD4+, CD8+, or CD8+CD57+ T cells (not recorded which) from PBMCs. Source of these receptors: a human donor with aplastic anemia.

The chain's CDR3 is CASSSSARAYNEQFF. The DNA for the CDR3 is TGTGCCAGTAGTTCTAGCGCGAGGGCCTACAATGAGCAGTTCTTC. The chain couples TRBV19 to TRBJ2-1; a weak D match, TRBD2 (6 bases). Trimming cost V 5 bases and J 2 bases, with 13 bases left between them. The CDR3 has 15 amino acids. From germline, CDR1 is LNHDA and CDR2 SQIVND (reference sequence).

The V call is TRBV2, the J call TRBJ2-6; TRBD1 agrees at 9 bases. The CDR3 runs 17 residues. Germline assignment: CDR1 SNHLY and CDR2 FYNNEI. The V and J ends lost 6 bases and 4 bases, in that order; junction bases with no gene match: 10. As DNA, the CDR3 is TGTGCCAGCAGCCAAACCACAGGGGGCGGGGGGGCCAACGTCCTGACTTTC. Its protein product is CASSQTTGGGGANVLTF.

The chain joins TRBV5-5 to TRBJ1-2; no firm D call. Trimming cost V 4 bases and J 4 bases, with 14 bases left between them. Germline assignment: CDR1 SGHKS and CDR2 YYEKEE (reference sequence). The CDR3 has 14 residues. The CDR3 region has the DNA TGTGCCAGCAGCCAAGTTGAGGGTGGCTATGGCTACACCTTC. Translating gives CASSQVEGGYGYTF.

This sequence joins TRBV5-1 and TRBJ2-7; 9 bases match TRBD1. The V and J ends lost 0 bases and 1 base, in that order; junction bases with no gene match: 8. The CDR3 has 17 amino acids. Germline CDR1 reads SGHRS; CDR2 reads YFSETQ. CDR3 sequence (DNA): TGCGCCAGCAGCTTGGCTGGGTCGGGACAGGGATCCTACGAGCAGTACTTC. Its translation is CASSLAGSGQGSYEQYF.

The chain recombines TRBV6-4 with TRBJ2-2; D is perhaps TRBD1 (6 bases). The CDR3 is 14 residues long. Germline CDR1 is MRHNA and CDR2 is SNTAGT. Trimming shortened V by 6 bases and J by 2 bases, and 10 bases separated the two germline ends. CDR3 protein: CASRLQGNTGELFF. For the CDR3, the DNA is TGTGCCAGCAGACTACAGGGTAACACCGGGGAGCTGTTTTTT.

In this sample, this clonotype turned up a few times. The chain carries TRBV6-4 and TRBJ2-7; the D gene is possibly TRBD2 (5 bases). The ends were cut back, 4 bases at V and 7 bases at J, with 14 bases in the middle. Germline V lookup: CDR1 MRHNA, CDR2 SNTAGT. There are 13 residues in the CDR3. CDR3 sequence: CASSVPKVAEQYF. The CDR3 bases are TGTGCCAGCAGTGTTCCTAAGGTAGCGGAGCAGTACTTC.

The V and J genes are TRBV12-3 or TRBV12-4 and TRBJ1-1; D unresolved. Trimming took 5 bases from V and 3 from J, leaving 13 bases between them. This CDR3 has 14 amino acids. CDR3 in DNA: TGTGCCAGCAGTCAAAGAGGGAAACACACTGAAGCTTTCTTT. It is translated as CASSQRGKHTEAFF.

V gene TRBV6-5 combines with J gene TRBJ2-5; tentative D call: TRBD1 (5 bases). The CDR3 sequence is 15 residues long. Deletions cut 2 bases from V and 4 bases from J, with 14 bases between. The V gene's germline CDR1 is MNHEY and CDR2 SVGAGI. CDR3 DNA: TGTGCCAGCAGTTACGGGCAGGGAAGGACAGAGACCCAGTACTTC. It translates to CASSYGQGRTETQYF.

In its sample, this clonotype was seen a few times. The rearrangement links TRBV6-4 to TRBJ2-3, with D possibly TRBD1 on 6 matching bases. The CDR3 totals 15 residues. Trimming took 6 bases from V and 0 from J, leaving 13 bases between them. Per germline, CDR1 MRHNA and CDR2 SNTAGT. The CDR3 loop reads CASSSQGGSTDTQYF. The CDR3 region has the DNA TGTGCCAGCAGCTCACAGGGTGGAAGCACAGATACGCAGTATTTT.

This rearrangement joins TRBV2 to TRBJ2-5; 7 nucleotides agree with TRBD2. V dropped 7 bases and J dropped 5; count of bases not matched to a gene: 16. Germline V gives CDR1 SNHLY, CDR2 FYNNEI. The CDR3 extends over 16 amino acids. The CDR3 sequence: CASTQARERLGETQYF. The CDR3 bases are TGTGCCAGCACTCAGGCGCGGGAGAGGCTTGGGGAGACCCAGTACTTC.

The chain is built from TRBV7-6 and TRBJ2-1; D unclear. The ends were cut back, 5 bases at V and 8 bases at J, with 13 bases in the middle. CDR3 size: 13 residues. The V gene's germline CDR1 is SGHVS and CDR2 FNYEAQ. DNA for the CDR3: TGTGCCAGCAGCCTCGCTGGGGTAGATGAGCAGTTCTTC. Translated, it gives CASSLAGVDEQFF.

This chain uses TRBV5-1 with TRBJ2-3; 13 bases align to TRBD2. CDR3 length: 16 residues. The V segment lost 4 bases and the J segment 4 bases; nucleotides outside the gene matches: 6. Germline CDR1 and CDR2: SGHRS and YFSETQ. CDR3 protein: CASSTTSGRGPDTQYF. In DNA form, the CDR3 reads TGCGCCAGCAGCACAACTAGCGGGAGGGGTCCAGATACGCAGTATTTT.

The rearrangement joins TRBV25-1 to TRBJ2-2; TRBD1 is a possible D gene (5 bases). Between the trimmed V and J ends, which lost 6 bases and 2 bases, there was a span of 10 bases. Per germline, CDR1 MGHDK and CDR2 SYGVNS. CDR3 length: 14 residues. The CDR3 nucleotides read TGTGCCAGCAGGCCGACAGCTAACACCGGGGAGCTGTTTTTT. Amino acid sequence: CASRPTANTGELFF.

The chain carries TRBV20-1 and TRBJ2-7, with D tentatively TRBD1 (6 bases). Germline lookup yields CDR1 DFQATT and CDR2 SNEGSKA (reference sequence). The CDR3 consists of 14 residues. The V end lost 0 bases, the J end lost 4 bases, and 13 bases lay between the germline ends. The CDR3 DNA reads TGCAGTGCTAGAGACCTAAAACAGGGTTACGAGCAGTACTTC. Translating it yields CSARDLKQGYEQYF.

There are many counts of this clonotype. The chain joins TRBV13 to TRBJ2-2; TRBD2 matches 10 bases. Trimming removed 5 bases from V and 6 bases from J; junction bases left unmatched: 6. This CDR3 has 15 residues. Germline CDR1 and CDR2: PRHDT and FYEKMQ (reference sequence). The CDR3 DNA reads TGTGCCAGCAGCGACCTAGCGGGAGTGGCCGGGGAGCTGTTTTTT. Encoded protein: CASSDLAGVAGELFF.

This chain uses TRBV19 with TRBJ2-3, with TRBD2 matching over 12 bases. Looked up from germline, CDR1 is LNHDA and CDR2 is SQIVND (reference sequence). The CDR3 has 12 residues. DNA for the CDR3: TGTGCTAGCCCTAGCGGGAGGGCCGATCAGTATTTT. Translated: CASPSGRADQYF.

This clonotype was detected only once. The chain employs TRBV5-1 and TRBJ2-5, with 7 bases aligning to TRBD2. Germline-derived CDR1 and CDR2 are SGHRS and YFSETQ. V was clipped by 4 bases and J by 1 base; unmatched bases: 16. The CDR3 covers 18 residues. The CDR3 region has the DNA TGCGCCAGCAGCCCGGGGGGTGTCTCCCGGGAGTTCCAAGAGACCCAGTACTTC. As protein: CASSPGGVSREFQETQYF.

The chain recombines TRBV20-1 with TRBJ1-1; the D is unclear. CDR3 length equals 13 residues. In germline, CDR1 is DFQATT, CDR2 SNEGSKA (reference sequence). Trimming left V 1 base short and J 5 bases short, with 11 bases between. The CDR3 nucleotides read TGCAGTGCTAGAGCGGAGGGAGGGACTGAAGCTTTCTTT. Translation: CSARAEGGTEAFF.

The V gene is TRBV25-1, the J gene TRBJ2-3, with D unresolved. Germline assignment: CDR1 MGHDK and CDR2 SYGVNS. The V gene lost 3 bases and the J gene lost 1 base, with 17 bases spanning the gap. The CDR3 loop spans 17 amino acids. DNA for the CDR3: TGTGCCAGCAGTGACCGGACGGCCTTTCAGGGCACAGATACGCAGTATTTT. This encodes CASSDRTAFQGTDTQYF.

This clonotype came up a few times. This chain uses TRBV7-2 with TRBJ1-6; D remains ambiguous. CDR1 SGHTA and CDR2 FQGNSA come from the germline V gene. The CDR3 is 13 amino acids. V was trimmed by 5 bases and J by 7 bases, leaving 9 bases between them. CDR3: CASSPGRNSPLHF. The CDR3 bases are TGTGCCAGCAGCCCCGGTCGGAATTCACCCCTCCACTTT.

This clonotype was found many times. The chain has TRBV12-3 or TRBV12-4 and TRBJ1-1; the D gene is possibly TRBD1 (6 bases). V gave up 6 bases and J gave up 4 bases, with 12 bases separating them. This CDR3 is built from 13 residues. The CDR3 is CASRVRGRTEAFF. CDR3 DNA: TGTGCCAGCAGGGTGCGGGGGCGCACTGAAGCTTTCTTT.

Turning to this clonotype: Sequence at one end of the junction differs from germline and may be a read error. This rearrangement joins TRBV7-9 to TRBJ1-2; 7 positions agree with TRBD1. CDR1 is SEHNR and CDR2 is FQNEAQ in the germline V gene (reference sequence). CDR3 length equals 16 residues. The CDR3 coding sequence is TGTGCCGGCAGCCCCGTCCCGGGACAGAGCGATTATGGCTACACCTTC. It yields the protein CAGSPVPGQSDYGYTF.

This clonotype was counted only a few times. The V gene is TRBV7-6, the J gene TRBJ2-1; D tentatively fits TRBD1 or TRBD2 (6 bases each). Trimming shortened V by 3 bases and J by 7 bases, and 13 bases separated the two germline ends. CDR3 length equals 14 residues. Germline V gene sequence: CDR1 SGHVS, CDR2 FNYEAQ. CDR3 nucleotide sequence: TGTGCCAGCAGCTTCGGAGGGGGTCCGAATGAGCAGTTCTTC. Its protein product is CASSFGGGPNEQFF.

The V gene is TRBV7-2, the J gene TRBJ2-7; D uncertain. CDR1 and CDR2 from the germline V gene are SGHTA and FQGNSA. CDR3 length: 13 amino acids. Trimming took off 1 base at V and 4 bases at J, with 8 bases between the two ends. CDR3 loop: CASSLVQAYEQYF. CDR3 in DNA: TGTGCCAGCAGCTTAGTCCAGGCTTACGAGCAGTACTTC.

The chain is built from TRBV10-2 and TRBJ1-2, with 8 bases aligning to TRBD1. The germline CDR1 and CDR2 sequences are WSHSY and SAAADI. There are 17 residues in the CDR3. With V trimmed by 0 bases and J by 2 bases, 8 bases remained unmatched. The CDR3 DNA is TGCGCCAGCAGTGAGTCAATGGCAGGGGGCGCAAACTATGGCTACACCTTC. Translation: CASSESMAGGANYGYTF.